One and the same sample provided the 15 T cell receptor beta chains below, sequenced in a study of T cells after yellow fever vaccination. A single record per CDR3 protein comes from TCRdb applying MiXCR to the 5' RACE reads. The repertoire holds some 320,000 distinct CDR3 sequences, with over 8.5% as singletons. Sequenced here: CD4+ T cells sorted from PBMCs, sampled 45 days after the yellow fever booster vaccination. The receptors originated from a man aged 18 to 29 who received the YFV17D yellow fever vaccine.

This clonotype appeared a few times. The chain recombines TRBV5-1 with TRBJ2-5; no reliable D call. Germline V lookup: CDR1 SGHRS, CDR2 YFSETQ. Trimming pared 1 base from V and 3 bases from J, leaving 10 bases between. CDR3 length: 14 amino acids. The CDR3 DNA reads TGCGCCAGCAGCTTGATGGTTTTGGAAGAGACCCAGTACTTC. Translating gives CASSLMVLEETQYF.

This clonotype has a count of ten or more. The genes are TRBV5-8 and TRBJ1-1; D not resolved. CDR1 is SGHTS, CDR2 YDEGEE, per germline. V lost 0 bases and J lost 1, with 7 bases in between. There are 14 residues in the CDR3. The CDR3 bases are TGTGCCAGCAGCTTGGAGCCCGGGAACACTGAAGCTTTCTTT. Translation: CASSLEPGNTEAFF.

This chain links TRBV7-2 with TRBJ1-3; D might be TRBD1 (5 bases). With 2 bases removed from V and 8 bases from J, the gap between germline ends came to 10 bases. Germline V gives CDR1 SGHTA, CDR2 FQGNSA. The CDR3 covers 13 residues. This chain's CDR3 is CASSLYRGDTIYF. The CDR3, as DNA: TGTGCCAGCAGCTTATATCGGGGGGACACCATATATTTT.

This clonotype was found a few times. V is TRBV11-1 and J is TRBJ2-1, with TRBD1 matching 8 bases. The CDR3 has 14 amino acids. CDR1 is SGHAT, CDR2 FQDESV, per germline (reference sequence). The trim removed 6 bases at V and 3 bases at J, leaving 4 bases unmatched. CDR3 sequence: CASRTQGDYNEQFF. The CDR3 nucleotides read TGTGCCAGCAGAACACAGGGGGACTACAATGAGCAGTTCTTC.

V gene TRBV12-3 or TRBV12-4 combines with J gene TRBJ2-1; TRBD2 agrees at 10 bases. The CDR3 is 14 residues long. J was trimmed by 7 bases and V by 10 bases; bases with no gene match: 10. The CDR3: CATGSGGAQNEQFF. The DNA for the CDR3 is TGTGCCACCGGGAGCGGGGGGGCCCAGAATGAGCAGTTCTTC.

In its sample, this clonotype was seen a few times. The genes are TRBV18 and TRBJ1-5; TRBD1 matches 7 bases. Trimming at V came to 3 bases and at J to 1 base, leaving 3 bases not matched to a gene. This CDR3 comprises 15 residues. Germline CDR1 KGHSH, CDR2 LQKENI. The CDR3 loop is CASSPMTGSNQPQHF. In nucleotides, the CDR3 is TGTGCCAGCTCACCTATGACAGGGAGCAATCAGCCCCAGCATTTT.

The chain employs TRBV29-1 and TRBJ2-5; no definite D call. The germline V gene has CDR1 SQVTM and CDR2 ANQGSEA. V dropped 4 bases and J dropped 7 bases, with 16 bases sitting between them. The CDR3 has 13 amino acids. CDR3 region: CSVARSVFPTQYF. The DNA of the CDR3 is TGCAGCGTTGCAAGATCGGTTTTTCCGACCCAGTACTTC.

The chain is built from TRBV28 and TRBJ2-3; 9 bases map to TRBD2. Germline lookup yields CDR1 MDHEN and CDR2 SYDVKM. J gave up 8 bases and V 6 bases, and 9 bases lay outside the gene matches. CDR3 size: 14 residues. The CDR3 reads CASRGGTSTRTQYF. Written as DNA, the CDR3 is TGTGCCAGCAGGGGGGGGACTAGCACCCGTACGCAGTATTTT.

This clonotype has more than one count but fewer than ten. The gene calls are TRBV10-3 and TRBJ2-1; D is unresolved. The CDR3 has 13 residues. V lost 6 bases to trimming and J lost 5 bases, with 11 bases between them. The germline V gene encodes CDR1 ENHRY and CDR2 SYGVKD. CDR3 residues: CAIRGLDDNEQFF. CDR3 in DNA: TGTGCCATCAGGGGCCTAGATGACAATGAGCAGTTCTTC.

The chain couples TRBV30 to TRBJ2-5; no reliable D call. The germline V gene has CDR1 GTSNPN and CDR2 SVGIG (reference sequence). The CDR3 length is 13 residues. V was cut by 1 base and J by 5 bases, with 11 bases left in between. The CDR3 protein is CAWSATPRETQYF. In nucleotides, the CDR3 is TGTGCCTGGAGTGCCACCCCCCGGGAGACCCAGTACTTC.

This clonotype came up a few times. This sequence joins TRBV7-9 and TRBJ1-3; D perhaps matches TRBD1 (5 bases). The CDR3 length is 15 residues. V dropped 4 bases and J dropped 4 bases, with 14 bases sitting between them. CDR1 and CDR2 from the germline V gene are SEHNR and FQNEAQ (reference sequence). In DNA form, the CDR3 reads TGTGCCAGCAGCTCCCCACGAGGGACGGGAAACACCATATATTTT. It encodes CASSSPRGTGNTIYF.

This clonotype was counted between two and nine times. The CDR3 is CASSPTGQGYEQFF. In nucleotides, the CDR3 is TGTGCCAGCTCACCAACCGGCCAGGGGTATGAGCAGTTCTTC. The chain has TRBV18 and TRBJ2-1; weak D call: TRBD1 (6 bases). Germline assignment: CDR1 KGHSH and CDR2 LQKENI. V gave up 2 bases and J gave up 8 bases, with 13 bases separating them. The CDR3 extends over 14 amino acids.

This clonotype was observed a few times. CDR3 in amino acids: CASSQDLGASQYF. The CDR3 DNA follows: TGTGCCAGCAGCCAAGATCTCGGCGCCTCGCAGTATTTT. The rearrangement joins TRBV3-1 to TRBJ2-3; D is uncertain. Germline V gene sequence: CDR1 LGHDT, CDR2 YNNKEL (reference sequence). With 0 bases removed from V and 10 bases from J, the gap between germline ends came to 11 bases. CDR3 length: 13 amino acids.

This sequence joins TRBV11-2 and TRBJ1-2, with unresolved D. Per the germline V gene, CDR1 is SGHAT and CDR2 is FQNNGV. The V end was cut by 8 bases, the J end by 4 bases, with 17 bases between. The CDR3 sequence is 14 residues long. The CDR3: CASGVGRSPYGYTF. For the CDR3, the DNA is TGTGCCAGCGGCGTCGGGCGAAGTCCCTATGGCTACACCTTC.

This clonotype has just a few counts. The genes are TRBV3-1 and TRBJ2-3, with 10 positions matching TRBD2. V dropped 1 base and J dropped 4; count of bases not matched to a gene: 8. The CDR3 consists of 17 residues. Germline assignment: CDR1 LGHDT and CDR2 YNNKEL (reference sequence). Here the CDR3 DNA reads TGTGCCAGCAGCCAAGCCCTCACTAGCGGGATAGCAGATACGCAGTATTTT. The encoded protein is CASSQALTSGIADTQYF.